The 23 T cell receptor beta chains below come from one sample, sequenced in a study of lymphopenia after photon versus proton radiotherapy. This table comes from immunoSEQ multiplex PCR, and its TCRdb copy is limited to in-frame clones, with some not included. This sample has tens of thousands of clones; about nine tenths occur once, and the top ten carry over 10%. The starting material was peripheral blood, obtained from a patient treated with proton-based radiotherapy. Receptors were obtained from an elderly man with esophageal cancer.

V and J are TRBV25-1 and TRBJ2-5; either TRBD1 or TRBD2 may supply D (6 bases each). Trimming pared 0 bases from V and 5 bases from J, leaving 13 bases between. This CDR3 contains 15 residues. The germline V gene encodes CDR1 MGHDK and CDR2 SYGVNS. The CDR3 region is CASSEYLGGRETQYF. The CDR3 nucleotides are TGTGCCAGCAGTGAATATTTGGGGGGCCGGGAGACCCAGTACTTC.

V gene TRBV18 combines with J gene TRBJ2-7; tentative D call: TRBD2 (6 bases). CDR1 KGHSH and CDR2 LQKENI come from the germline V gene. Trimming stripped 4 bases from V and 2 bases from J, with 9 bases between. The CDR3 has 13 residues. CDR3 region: CASSHGTAYEQYF. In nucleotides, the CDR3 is TGTGCCAGCTCACATGGGACTGCCTACGAGCAGTACTTC. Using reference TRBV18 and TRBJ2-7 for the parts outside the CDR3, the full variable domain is NAGVMQNPRHLVRRRGQEARLRCSPMKGHSHVYWYRQLPEEGLKFMVYLQKENIIDESGMPKERFSAEFPKEGPSILRIQQVVRGDSAAYFCASSHGTAYEQYFGPGTRLTVT.

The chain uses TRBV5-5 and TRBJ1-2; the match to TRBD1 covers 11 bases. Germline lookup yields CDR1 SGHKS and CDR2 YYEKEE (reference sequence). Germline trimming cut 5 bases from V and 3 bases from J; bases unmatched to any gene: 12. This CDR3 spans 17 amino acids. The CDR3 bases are TGTGCCAGCAGTCGCCGGACAGGGGGCAATCGATACTATGGCTACACCTTC. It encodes CASSRRTGGNRYYGYTF.

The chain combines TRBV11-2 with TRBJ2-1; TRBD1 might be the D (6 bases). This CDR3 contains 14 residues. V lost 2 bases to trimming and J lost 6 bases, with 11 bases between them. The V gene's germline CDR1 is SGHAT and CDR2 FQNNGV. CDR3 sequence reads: CASSLIGQFNEQFF. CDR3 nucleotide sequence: TGTGCCAGCAGCTTAATAGGACAGTTCAATGAGCAGTTCTTC. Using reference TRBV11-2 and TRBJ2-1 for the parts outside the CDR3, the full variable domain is EAGVAQSPRYKIIEKRQSVAFWCNPISGHATLYWYQQILGQGPKLLIQFQNNGVVDDSQLPKDRFSAERLKGVDSTLKIQPAKLEDSAVYLCASSLIGQFNEQFFGPGTRLTVL.

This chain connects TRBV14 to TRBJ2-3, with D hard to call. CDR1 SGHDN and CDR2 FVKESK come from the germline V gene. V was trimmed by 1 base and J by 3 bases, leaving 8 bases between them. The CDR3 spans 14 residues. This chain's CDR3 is CASSQVVTTDTQYF. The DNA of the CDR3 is TGTGCCAGCAGCCAAGTTGTCACGACAGATACGCAGTATTTT.

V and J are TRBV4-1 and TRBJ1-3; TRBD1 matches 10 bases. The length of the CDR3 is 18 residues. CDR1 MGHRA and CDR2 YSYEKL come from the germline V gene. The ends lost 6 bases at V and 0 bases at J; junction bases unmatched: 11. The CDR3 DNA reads TGCGCCAGCAGTCGCGGGACAGGGGTTTCTTTCTCTGGAAACACCATATATTTT. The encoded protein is CASSRGTGVSFSGNTIYF.

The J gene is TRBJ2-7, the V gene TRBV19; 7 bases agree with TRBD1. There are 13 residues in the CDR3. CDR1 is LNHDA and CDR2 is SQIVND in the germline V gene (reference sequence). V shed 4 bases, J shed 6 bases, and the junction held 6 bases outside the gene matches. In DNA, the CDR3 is TGTGCCAGTAGTACCGGGACAGTATTCGAGCAGTACTTC. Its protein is CASSTGTVFEQYF.

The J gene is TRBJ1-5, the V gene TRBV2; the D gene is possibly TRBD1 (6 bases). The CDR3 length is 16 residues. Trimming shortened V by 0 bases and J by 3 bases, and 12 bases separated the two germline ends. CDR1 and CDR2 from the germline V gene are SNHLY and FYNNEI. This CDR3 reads CASSEATGTINQPQHF. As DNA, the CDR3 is TGTGCCAGCAGTGAAGCAACCGGGACAATCAATCAGCCCCAGCATTTT.

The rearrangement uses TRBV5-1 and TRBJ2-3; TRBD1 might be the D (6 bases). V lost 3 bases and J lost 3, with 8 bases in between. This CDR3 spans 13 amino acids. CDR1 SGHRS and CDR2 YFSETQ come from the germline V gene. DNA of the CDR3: TGCGCCAGCAGCTCCCAGGGGACAGATACGCAGTATTTT. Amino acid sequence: CASSSQGTDTQYF.

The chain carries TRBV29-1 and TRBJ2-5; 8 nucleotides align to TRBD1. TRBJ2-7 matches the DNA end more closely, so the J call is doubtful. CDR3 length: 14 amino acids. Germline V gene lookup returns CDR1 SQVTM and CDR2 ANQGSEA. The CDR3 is CSVAGGTGRYEQYF. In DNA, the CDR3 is TGCAGCGTCGCAGGCGGGACAGGAAGATACGAGCAGTACTTC.

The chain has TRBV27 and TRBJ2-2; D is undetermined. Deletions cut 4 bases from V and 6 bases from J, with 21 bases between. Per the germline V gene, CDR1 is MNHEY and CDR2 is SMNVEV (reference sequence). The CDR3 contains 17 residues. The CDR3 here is CASSSHLVPLGAGELFF. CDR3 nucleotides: TGTGCCAGCAGTTCCCACCTAGTTCCGTTAGGCGCCGGGGAGCTGTTTTTT.

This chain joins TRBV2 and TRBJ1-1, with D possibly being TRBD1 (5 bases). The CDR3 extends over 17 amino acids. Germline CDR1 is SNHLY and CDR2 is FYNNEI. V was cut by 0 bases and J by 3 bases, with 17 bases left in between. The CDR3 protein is CASSEALHGGMDTEAFF. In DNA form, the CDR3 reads TGTGCCAGCAGTGAAGCGCTTCATGGGGGTATGGACACTGAAGCTTTCTTT.

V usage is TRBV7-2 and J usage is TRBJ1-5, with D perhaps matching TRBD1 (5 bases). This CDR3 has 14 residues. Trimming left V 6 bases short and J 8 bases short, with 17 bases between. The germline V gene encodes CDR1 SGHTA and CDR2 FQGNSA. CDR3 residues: CASRPRGGEEPQHF. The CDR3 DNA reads TGTGCCAGCAGACCCCGGGGCGGGGAAGAGCCCCAGCATTTT.

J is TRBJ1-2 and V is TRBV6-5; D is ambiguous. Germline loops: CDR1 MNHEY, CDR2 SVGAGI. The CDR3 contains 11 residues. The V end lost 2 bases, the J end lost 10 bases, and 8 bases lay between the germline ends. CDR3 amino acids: CASSYGGFYTF. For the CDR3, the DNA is TGTGCCAGCAGTTACGGAGGATTCTACACCTTC.

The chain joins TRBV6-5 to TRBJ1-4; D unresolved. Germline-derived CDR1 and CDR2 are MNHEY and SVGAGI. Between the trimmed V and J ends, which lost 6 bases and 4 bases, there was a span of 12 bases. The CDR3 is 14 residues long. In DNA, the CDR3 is TGTGCCAGCAGCTGGACGGAGATTAATGAAAAACTGTTTTTT. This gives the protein CASSWTEINEKLFF.

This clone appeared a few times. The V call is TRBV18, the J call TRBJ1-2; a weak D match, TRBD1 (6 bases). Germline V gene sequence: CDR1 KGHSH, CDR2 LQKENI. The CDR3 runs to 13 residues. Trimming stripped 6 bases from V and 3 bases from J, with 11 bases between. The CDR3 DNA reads TGTGCCAGCTCGGGGGGGCAGGACTATGGCTACACCTTC. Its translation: CASSGGQDYGYTF.

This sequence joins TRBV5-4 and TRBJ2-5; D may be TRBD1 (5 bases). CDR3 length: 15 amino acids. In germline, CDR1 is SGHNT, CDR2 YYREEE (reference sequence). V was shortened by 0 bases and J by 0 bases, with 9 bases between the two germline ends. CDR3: CASSLETEYQETQYF. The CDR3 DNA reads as TGTGCCAGCAGCTTGGAGACAGAGTACCAAGAGACCCAGTACTTC. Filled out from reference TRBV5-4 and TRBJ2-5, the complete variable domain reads ETGVTQSPTHLIKTRGQQVTLRCSSQSGHNTVSWYQQALGQGPQFIFQYYREEENGRGNFPPRFSGLQFPNYSSELNVNALELDDSALYLCASSLETEYQETQYFGPGTRLLVL.

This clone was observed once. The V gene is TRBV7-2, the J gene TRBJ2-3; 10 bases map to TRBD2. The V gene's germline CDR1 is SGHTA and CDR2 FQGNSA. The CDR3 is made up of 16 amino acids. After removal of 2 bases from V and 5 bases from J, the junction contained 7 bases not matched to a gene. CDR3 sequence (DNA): TGTGCCAGCAGCTTACTAGCGGGAGAGTTCGGAGATACGCAGTATTTT. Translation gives CASSLLAGEFGDTQYF.

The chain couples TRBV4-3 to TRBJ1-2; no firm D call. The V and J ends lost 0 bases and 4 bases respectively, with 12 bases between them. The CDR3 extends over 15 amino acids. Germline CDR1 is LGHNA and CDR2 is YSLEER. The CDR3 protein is CASSQEGSSPYGYTF. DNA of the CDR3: TGCGCCAGCAGCCAAGAGGGTAGCTCGCCCTATGGCTACACCTTC.

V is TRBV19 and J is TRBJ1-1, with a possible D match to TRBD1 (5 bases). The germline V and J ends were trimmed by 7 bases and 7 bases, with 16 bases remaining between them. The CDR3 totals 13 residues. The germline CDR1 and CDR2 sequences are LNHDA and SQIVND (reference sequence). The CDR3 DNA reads TGTGCCAGTAACCCATCCCGGGACCTTGAAGCTTTCTTT. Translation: CASNPSRDLEAFF.

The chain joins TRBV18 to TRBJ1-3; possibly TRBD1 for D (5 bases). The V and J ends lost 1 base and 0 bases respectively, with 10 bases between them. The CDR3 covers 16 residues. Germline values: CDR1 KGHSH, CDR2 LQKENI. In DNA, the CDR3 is TGTGCCAGCTCACCACGTCAGGGAGACTCTGGAAACACCATATATTTT. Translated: CASSPRQGDSGNTIYF.

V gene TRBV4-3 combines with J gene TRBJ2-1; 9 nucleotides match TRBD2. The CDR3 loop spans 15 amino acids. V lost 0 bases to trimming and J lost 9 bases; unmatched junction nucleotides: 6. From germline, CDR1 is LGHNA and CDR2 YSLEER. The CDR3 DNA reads TGCGCCAGCAGCCAAGAATTAGCGGGAGCGAGTGAGCAGTTCTTC. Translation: CASSQELAGASEQFF.

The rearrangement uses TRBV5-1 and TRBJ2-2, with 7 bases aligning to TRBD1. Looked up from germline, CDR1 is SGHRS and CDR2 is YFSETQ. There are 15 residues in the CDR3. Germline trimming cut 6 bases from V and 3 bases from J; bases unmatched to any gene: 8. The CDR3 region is CASKVGGADTGELFF. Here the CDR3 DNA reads TGCGCCAGCAAGGTAGGGGGCGCCGACACCGGGGAGCTGTTTTTT.